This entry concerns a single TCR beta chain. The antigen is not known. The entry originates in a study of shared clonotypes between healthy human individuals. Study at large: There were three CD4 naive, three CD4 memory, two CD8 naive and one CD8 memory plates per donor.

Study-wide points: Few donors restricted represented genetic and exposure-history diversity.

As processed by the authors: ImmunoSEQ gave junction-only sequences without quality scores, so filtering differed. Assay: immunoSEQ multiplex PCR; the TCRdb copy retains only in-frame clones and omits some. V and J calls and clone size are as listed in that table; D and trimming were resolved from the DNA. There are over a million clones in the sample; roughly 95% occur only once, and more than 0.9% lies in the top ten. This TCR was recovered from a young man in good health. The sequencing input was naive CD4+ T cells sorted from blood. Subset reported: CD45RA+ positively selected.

The CDR3 protein is CSVSSGKQFF. In DNA, the CDR3 is TGCAGCGTTTCGAGCGGGAAGCAGTTCTTC. J is TRBJ2-1 and V is TRBV29-1; 7 nucleotides line up with TRBD2. Per the germline V gene, CDR1 is SQVTM and CDR2 is ANQGSEA. Germline trimming cut 5 bases from V and 11 bases from J; bases unmatched to any gene: 3. The CDR3 runs 10 residues.